Listed below are T cell receptor beta chains from one sample, sequenced in a study of blood T cell repertoires in COVID-19. The assay was immunoSEQ multiplex PCR, and TCRdb's table has in-frame clones only and misses some. The data contain around 230,000 clones, around nine tenths of them singletons. What was sequenced was peripheral blood. The receptor source for this set is a man aged 35 to 55 with acute or convalescent COVID-19. Each CDR3 is given with its conserved first and last residue. The order of the fields is D gene, clone size, J gene, V gene, CDR3 protein, CDR3 DNA. D genes are given only for firm matches. Some rows mark clone size as missing; the rest say once, few, many or name a class of expanded clone.

D: TRBD2
size: NA
J: TRBJ2-7
V: TRBV4-2
CDR3: CASSQEGGGLAGVLSYEQYF
DNA: TGTGCCAGCAGCCAAGAGGGGGGTGGACTAGCGGGAGTCTTATCCTACGAGCAGTACTTC

D: NA
size: NA
J: TRBJ2-2
V: TRBV5-1
CDR3: CASSPLANTGELFF
DNA: TGCGCCAGCAGCCCTCTAGCGAACACCGGGGAGCTGTTTTTT

D: TRBD2
size: NA
J: TRBJ2-5
V: TRBV11-2
CDR3: CASSLGTSGQETQYF
DNA: TGTGCCAGCAGCTTGGGGACTAGCGGCCAAGAGACCCAGTACTTC

D: TRBD2
size: NA
J: TRBJ2-3
V: TRBV4-1
CDR3: CASSQVVERELSTDTQYF
DNA: TGCGCCAGCAGCCAAGTGGTAGAGCGGGAGTTGAGTACAGATACGCAGTATTTT

D: NA
size: few
J: TRBJ1-1
V: TRBV27
CDR3: CASSLTGIMNTEAFF
DNA: TGTGCCAGCAGTTTAACAGGGATCATGAACACTGAAGCTTTCTTT

D: TRBD2
size: NA
J: TRBJ2-7
V: TRBV6-6
CDR3: CASSPLAGPYEQYF
DNA: TGTGCCAGCAGCCCACTAGCGGGGCCTTACGAGCAGTACTTC

D: TRBD1
size: NA
J: TRBJ2-2
V: TRBV5-6
CDR3: CASSRGGRGTGELFF
DNA: TGTGCCAGCAGCAGAGGGGGCCGCGGCACCGGGGAGCTGTTTTTT

D: TRBD1
size: NA
J: TRBJ1-4
V: TRBV19
CDR3: CASTGQGWEKLFF
DNA: TGTGCCAGCACCGGACAGGGCTGGGAAAAACTGTTTTTT

D: TRBD2
size: NA
J: TRBJ2-1
V: TRBV4-1
CDR3: CASRGGGNEQFF
DNA: TGCGCCTCGAGGGGCGGGGGCAATGAGCAGTTCTTC

D: TRBD2
size: NA
J: TRBJ2-3
V: TRBV7-3
CDR3: CASSLGLAEGDTQYF
DNA: TGTGCCAGCAGCCTGGGACTAGCGGAGGGAGATACGCAGTATTTT

D: TRBD1
size: once
J: TRBJ2-7
V: TRBV27
CDR3: CASSSTGTAYEQYF
DNA: TGTGCCAGCAGTTCCACCGGGACAGCTTACGAGCAGTACTTC

D: TRBD1
size: NA
J: TRBJ1-2
V: TRBV6-6
CDR3: CASSQDRVNHYGYTF
DNA: TGTGCCAGCAGTCAGGACAGGGTGAACCACTATGGCTACACCTTC

D: NA
size: NA
J: TRBJ1-1
V: TRBV3-1/TRBV3-2
CDR3: CASSYFTGTEAFF
DNA: TGTGCCAGCAGCTACTTCACAGGGACTGAAGCTTTCTTT

D: NA
size: NA
J: TRBJ2-2
V: TRBV7-8
CDR3: CASSPYNREVAGELFF
DNA: TGTGCCAGCAGCCCATATAACAGGGAAGTGGCCGGGGAGCTGTTTTTT

D: TRBD1
size: NA
J: TRBJ1-4
V: TRBV7-9
CDR3: CASSPNDRGGEKLFF
DNA: TGTGCCAGCAGCCCCAATGACAGGGGGGGTGAAAAACTGTTTTTT

D: NA
size: NA
J: TRBJ1-1
V: TRBV11-2
CDR3: CASTRQEDTEAFF
DNA: TGTGCCAGCACCCGACAGGAGGACACTGAAGCTTTCTTT

D: NA
size: NA
J: TRBJ2-3
V: TRBV4-1
CDR3: CASSQGPTSPEDTQYF
DNA: TGCGCCAGCAGCCAAGGCCCCACCTCGCCCGAGGATACGCAGTATTTT